This passage covers 13 T cell receptor beta chains from one sample sequenced in a study of blood T cell repertoires in COVID-19. Profiled with immunoSEQ multiplex PCR; TCRdb holds only in-frame clones, not every one. Of fewer than 350,000 clones detected, about 86% appear once; the ten largest clones hold roughly 2.9%. The specimen was peripheral blood. These TCRs come from a woman aged 60-75 years with active or convalescent COVID-19.

For this clone: Compared with germline, one end of the junction differs, possibly owing to a read error. CDR3 DNA sequence: TGTGCTAGCAGCCTTCTCTCTAGCGGGGGGGCGGATGGGGCCAACGTCCTGACTTTC. It translates to CASSLLSSGGADGANVLTF. V gene TRBV7-7 combines with J gene TRBJ2-6, with 12 bases fitting TRBD2. This CDR3 has 19 amino acids. The germline V gene has CDR1 SSHAT and CDR2 FNYEAQ (reference sequence).

This clone was counted a few times. This sequence joins TRBV7-8 and TRBJ1-6; possibly TRBD1 for D (6 bases). Germline CDR1 reads SGHVS; CDR2 reads FQNEAQ. The V end lost 5 bases, the J end lost 0 bases, and 17 bases lay between the germline ends. The CDR3 covers 18 residues. CDR3 residues: CASSVQGRASSYNSPLHF. The CDR3, as DNA: TGTGCCAGCAGCGTCCAGGGGCGCGCTAGCTCCTATAATTCACCCCTCCACTTT.

The chain combines TRBV5-1 with TRBJ2-7, with unresolved D. Trimming took 0 bases from V and 3 from J, leaving 19 bases between them. This CDR3 comprises 17 residues. Germline V gene sequence: CDR1 SGHRS, CDR2 YFSETQ. The CDR3 DNA follows: TGCGCCAGCAGCTTGGCCGTAGCAGCCGAGCCGATCTACGAGCAGTACTTC. Translating gives CASSLAVAAEPIYEQYF.

This clone was counted only a few times. The chain carries TRBV7-2 and TRBJ2-3; D possibly corresponds to TRBD2 (5 bases). Trimming cost V 4 bases and J 6 bases, with 20 bases left between them. Germline V gene lookup returns CDR1 SGHTA and CDR2 FQGNSA. The CDR3 is 16 residues long. The CDR3 is CASSSPDSQFRDTQYF. CDR3 bases: TGTGCCAGCAGCTCGCCGGACTCCCAATTCCGCGATACGCAGTATTTT.

This clone was observed a single time. V is TRBV29-1 and J is TRBJ2-3; a possible D gene is TRBD2 (5 bases). Trimming took off 6 bases at V and 1 base at J, with 14 bases between the two ends. The CDR3 covers 14 residues. CDR1 and CDR2 (germline): SQVTM, ANQGSEA. This CDR3 reads CSVRGARGTDTQYF. In nucleotides, the CDR3 is TGCAGCGTCCGCGGAGCGCGGGGCACAGATACGCAGTATTTT.

The chain is built from TRBV1 and TRBJ1-2; TRBD1 is the table's D call and was not checked against the DNA. TRBV1 has pseudogene status. The length of the CDR3 is 14 residues. The CDR3, as DNA: TGCACCAGCAGCCAGGGACAGGGGTGTAATGGCTACACCTTC. Translation gives CTSSQGQGCNGYTF.

J is TRBJ2-1 and V is TRBV6-6, with 9 bases aligning to TRBD1. CDR3 size: 15 residues. The trim removed 6 bases at V and 2 bases at J, leaving 5 bases unmatched. The germline V gene encodes CDR1 MNHNY and CDR2 SVGAGI (reference sequence). This CDR3 is CASSRDRATYNEQFF. The CDR3 DNA reads as TGTGCCAGCAGCAGGGACAGGGCCACCTACAATGAGCAGTTCTTC.

The table lists this clone with many counts. The J gene is TRBJ1-5, the V gene TRBV2; 8 positions agree with TRBD1. CDR1 and CDR2 from the germline V gene are SNHLY and FYNNEI. The CDR3 has 15 residues. The J segment lost 2 bases and the V segment lost 7 bases, leaving 7 bases of the junction unmatched. CDR3 region: CASITGTGGNQPQHF. The CDR3 bases are TGTGCCAGCATCACCGGGACAGGCGGCAATCAGCCCCAGCATTTT.

The J gene is TRBJ1-2, the V gene TRBV28; D remains ambiguous. With 2 bases removed from V and 0 bases from J, the gap between germline ends came to 13 bases. From germline, CDR1 is MDHEN and CDR2 SYDVKM. This CDR3 region has 16 residues. The CDR3 loop reads CASSLRLSPANYGYTF. In nucleotides, the CDR3 is TGTGCCAGCAGTTTACGTTTGTCCCCAGCTAACTATGGCTACACCTTC.

The chain carries TRBV2 and TRBJ2-3; TRBD1 might be the D (5 bases). Trimming took off 7 bases at V and 4 bases at J, with 21 bases between the two ends. The CDR3 consists of 16 residues. CDR1 is SNHLY, CDR2 FYNNEI, per germline. As DNA, the CDR3 is TGTGCCAGCACCCCTGTGGGCACGGTAGGGGCAGATACGCAGTATTTT. This encodes CASTPVGTVGADTQYF.

The rearrangement joins TRBV30 to TRBJ1-3; D gene unclear. CDR1 is GTSNPN, CDR2 SVGIG, per germline (reference sequence). V lost 4 bases and J 4 bases, leaving 17 bases between the germline ends. The CDR3 spans 15 residues. CDR3 in amino acids: CAWTSWELWGNTIYF. The CDR3 DNA sequence: TGTGCCTGGACGTCGTGGGAGCTTTGGGGAAACACCATATATTTT. Full variable domain (outside the CDR3, taken from reference TRBV30 and TRBJ1-3): SQTIHQWPATLVQPVGSPLSLECTVEGTSNPNLYWYRQAAGRGLQLLFYSVGIGQISSEVPQNLSASRPQDRQFILSSKKLLLSDSGFYLCAWTSWELWGNTIYFGEGSWLTVV.

The gene calls are TRBV4-3 and TRBJ1-2; D unresolved. V lost 3 bases and J 5 bases, leaving 13 bases between the germline ends. Germline lookup yields CDR1 LGHNA and CDR2 YSLEER. There are 14 residues in the CDR3. The CDR3 sequence: CASSHGGVQYGYTF. The CDR3 DNA reads TGCGCCAGCAGCCATGGCGGGGTCCAATATGGCTACACCTTC.

The chain uses TRBV7-6 and TRBJ2-3; possibly TRBD1 for D (5 bases). V gave up 1 base and J gave up 6 bases, with 8 bases separating them. The germline V gene encodes CDR1 SGHVS and CDR2 FNYEAQ. CDR3 length equals 13 residues. CDR3 amino acids: CASSLVGVDTQYF. CDR3 nucleotide sequence: TGTGCCAGCAGCTTAGTAGGGGTCGATACGCAGTATTTT.